This T cell receptor (beta chain) emerged from a study of tumor-infiltrating lymphocytes in primary liver carcinoma. General observations from the study: Tumor-adjacent and tumor-blood pairs shared less of their repertoires than tumor region pairs shared.

The CDR3 length is 15 residues. Looked up from germline, CDR1 is MGHRA and CDR2 is YSYEKL. Turning to this clonotype: Its antigen is as yet unknown. At one end the junction does not follow the germline gene, possibly because of a read error.

Co-extraction of RNA and DNA was performed on about 19-30 mg of unsorted bulk tissue. Patients diagnosed with primary liver carcinoma received treatment through surgical resection. cDNA specific to TCR beta was made from 500 ng of total RNA, with a constant-region primer employed for priming. Three rounds of nested multiplex PCR with slightly modified ARM-PCR produced TCR beta libraries. With TRBV1-TRBV30 forward primers and a C-beta reverse primer, the first two PCR rounds were run for approximately 10 cycles each. TCRdb reprocessed the multiplex PCR reads via MiXCR and lists one record per CDR3 protein. The table has about 54,000 distinct CDR3 sequences, over 65% seen once.

The receptor comes from a man in his forties or fifties with primary liver carcinoma and hepatitis B virus infection. The sequencing input was liver tumor tissue from sampling region 2. As to subset: tumor region T2, inferior pole. The chain links TRBV4-1 to TRBJ1-1; D unresolved. The CDR3, as DNA: TGCGTCAGCAGCCCCCGCGGAGGGTTGAACACTGAAACTTTCTTT. Amino acids: CVSSPRGGLNTETFF.